One T cell receptor beta chain is described in this entry. The germline V gene has CDR1 MNHEY and CDR2 SMNVEV (reference sequence). This CDR3 is built from 15 residues. Trimming took 5 bases from V and 4 from J, leaving 17 bases between them. The data were taken from a study of blood T cell repertoires in COVID-19. The data were produced by immunoSEQ multiplex PCR, yet TCRdb's version contains in-frame clones alone and is incomplete. The sample lists 63,000 or so clones; around 84% were seen once. Material: peripheral blood. The TCR comes from a human donor in a cohort sampled during active COVID-19. J is TRBJ1-2 and V is TRBV27, with D possibly being TRBD1 (6 bases). This CDR3 is CASSQQGIRIYGYTF. As DNA, the CDR3 is TGTGCCAGCAGTCAGCAGGGGATTAGGATCTATGGCTACACCTTC.